Following are 14 T cell receptor beta chains from one sample sequenced in a study of blood T cell repertoires in COVID-19 (dated by TCRdb to 2020 to 2022). Receptor amplification or capture employed the immunoSEQ multiplex PCR assay. In its TCRdb copy, this immuneACCESS table keeps in-frame sequences only and misses some clones. Where compared with another copy, unresolved V genes explain less than half of these, and the others have no known cause. The sample profile shows some 250,000 clones; more than 75% of them were found once. The top ten constitute around 0.99% of the sample. The sample taken for sequencing was peripheral blood. These receptors all come from a woman in her 40s who had recovered from COVID-19.

The genes are TRBV7-8 and TRBJ2-2; 13 bases are shared with TRBD2. Looked up from germline, CDR1 is SGHVS and CDR2 is FQNEAQ. CDR3 length: 14 amino acids. Trimming cost V 5 bases and J 8 bases; bases outside gene matches: 2. CDR3 bases: TGTGCCAGCAGCCCGGGACTAGCGGGAGGGGAGCTGTTTTTT. Translating it yields CASSPGLAGGELFF.

V is TRBV5-5 and J is TRBJ1-6; 8 bases fit TRBD1. The CDR3 has 15 residues. After removal of 4 bases from V and 7 bases from J, the junction contained 7 bases not matched to a gene. Germline loops: CDR1 SGHKS, CDR2 YYEKEE (reference sequence). CDR3 sequence: CASSADRGWNSPLHF. CDR3 sequence (DNA): TGTGCCAGCAGCGCAGACAGGGGTTGGAATTCACCCCTCCACTTT.

The V call is TRBV19, the J call TRBJ1-2, with TRBD1 matching 7 bases. Germline lookup yields CDR1 LNHDA and CDR2 SQIVND (reference sequence). The CDR3 length is 14 residues. V dropped 3 bases and J dropped 7; count of bases not matched to a gene: 8. The CDR3 here is CASSIQGVGVGYTF. The CDR3 nucleotides read TGTGCCAGTAGTATTCAGGGGGTGGGAGTTGGCTACACCTTC.

The rearrangement joins TRBV19 to TRBJ2-6; TRBD1 matches 7 bases. Germline V gene lookup returns CDR1 LNHDA and CDR2 SQIVND (reference sequence). This CDR3 has 16 amino acids. V shed 7 bases, J shed 1 base, and the junction held 7 bases outside the gene matches. The CDR3 loop reads CASTTSQGSGANVLTF. CDR3 DNA: TGTGCCAGTACCACTTCACAGGGGTCTGGGGCCAACGTCCTGACTTTC.

This chain connects TRBV5-1 to TRBJ2-6; maybe TRBD1 (6 bases). The ends were cut back, 4 bases at V and 0 bases at J, with 14 bases in the middle. Looked up from germline, CDR1 is SGHRS and CDR2 is YFSETQ. This CDR3 is built from 17 residues. CDR3 coding DNA: TGCGCCAGCAGCCCCCGGGACACCTCCTCTGGGGCCAACGTCCTGACTTTC. Translated: CASSPRDTSSGANVLTF.

The sample holds a few counts of this clone. Within the sample, other DNA sequences also encode this same CDR3. The genes are TRBV5-6 and TRBJ1-4; D remains ambiguous. Trimming took off 0 bases at V and 1 base at J, with 4 bases between the two ends. The germline CDR1 and CDR2 sequences are SGHDT and YYEEEE. The CDR3 runs to 14 residues. CDR3 region: CASSLGQTNEKLFF. CDR3 DNA sequence: TGTGCCAGCAGCTTGGGACAAACTAATGAAAAACTGTTTTTT.

The CDR3 bases are TGTGCCTGGAGTGACGGGCCGGGGGGGGGACAGCCCCAGCATTTT. Its protein product is CAWSDGPGGGQPQHF. The chain combines TRBV30 with TRBJ1-5, with D tentatively TRBD1 (5 bases). CDR1 and CDR2 from the germline V gene are GTSNPN and SVGIG (reference sequence). The CDR3 contains 15 residues. The V end was cut by 1 base, the J end by 7 bases, with 17 bases between.

The chain combines TRBV24-1 with TRBJ1-5, with TRBD1 matching 10 bases. Germline V gives CDR1 KGHDR, CDR2 SFDVKD. Trimming cost V 1 base and J 5 bases; bases outside gene matches: 7. This CDR3 comprises 17 residues. CDR3 sequence reads: CATSDFGGTGDDQPQHF. The CDR3 coding sequence is TGTGCCACCAGTGATTTCGGCGGGACAGGGGACGATCAGCCCCAGCATTTT.

V usage is TRBV30 and J usage is TRBJ2-3; 14 bases line up with TRBD2. Per the germline V gene, CDR1 is GTSNPN and CDR2 is SVGIG (reference sequence). CDR3 length: 20 residues. The trim removed 1 base at V and 3 bases at J, leaving 15 bases unmatched. The CDR3 sequence is CAWSGRTSGGPIYRTDTQYF. The CDR3 nucleotides are TGTGCCTGGAGTGGCCGGACTAGCGGGGGGCCAATTTATAGGACAGATACGCAGTATTTT.

The chain links TRBV11-2 to TRBJ1-2; weak D call: TRBD1 (5 bases). Germline CDR1 reads SGHAT; CDR2 reads FQNNGV. Trimming cost V 3 bases and J 4 bases, with 18 bases left between them. The CDR3 has 16 amino acids. The CDR3 sequence: CASSFFRATELYGYTF. CDR3 coding DNA: TGTGCCAGCAGCTTCTTTAGGGCGACAGAGCTCTATGGCTACACCTTC.

V gene TRBV10-3 combines with J gene TRBJ1-6; TRBD1 matches at 10 bases. The CDR3 extends over 16 amino acids. CDR1 is ENHRY, CDR2 SYGVKD, per germline. After removal of 2 bases from V and 10 bases from J, the junction contained 8 bases not matched to a gene. The CDR3 DNA follows: TGTGCCATCAGTGAGACAAGACAGGGGGCGAACTCACCCCTCCACTTT. Its protein product is CAISETRQGANSPLHF.

The V gene is TRBV6-6, the J gene TRBJ1-2; D gene unclear. The germline V and J ends were trimmed by 10 bases and 0 bases, with 12 bases remaining between them. Germline loops: CDR1 MNHNY, CDR2 SVGAGI (reference sequence). CDR3 length equals 13 residues. The DNA for the CDR3 is TGTGCCACAACCAAACTTTCTAACTATGGCTACACCTTC. Encoded protein: CATTKLSNYGYTF.

The rearrangement uses TRBV5-4 and TRBJ1-5; the match to TRBD1 covers 12 bases. The CDR3 consists of 16 residues. The ends lost 0 bases at V and 6 bases at J; junction bases unmatched: 4. Germline lookup yields CDR1 SGHNT and CDR2 YYREEE (reference sequence). CDR3 sequence reads: CASSLGGTGGTQPQHF. The CDR3 bases are TGTGCCAGCAGCTTGGGTGGGACAGGGGGCACTCAGCCCCAGCATTTT.

This sequence joins TRBV28 and TRBJ1-5; D uncertain. V was shortened by 11 bases and J by 0 bases, with 11 bases between the two germline ends. This CDR3 spans 13 amino acids. Germline V gene lookup returns CDR1 MDHEN and CDR2 SYDVKM. The CDR3 DNA is TGTGCCGGCCGTACATCTAGCAATCAGCCCCAGCATTTT. Amino acids: CAGRTSSNQPQHF.